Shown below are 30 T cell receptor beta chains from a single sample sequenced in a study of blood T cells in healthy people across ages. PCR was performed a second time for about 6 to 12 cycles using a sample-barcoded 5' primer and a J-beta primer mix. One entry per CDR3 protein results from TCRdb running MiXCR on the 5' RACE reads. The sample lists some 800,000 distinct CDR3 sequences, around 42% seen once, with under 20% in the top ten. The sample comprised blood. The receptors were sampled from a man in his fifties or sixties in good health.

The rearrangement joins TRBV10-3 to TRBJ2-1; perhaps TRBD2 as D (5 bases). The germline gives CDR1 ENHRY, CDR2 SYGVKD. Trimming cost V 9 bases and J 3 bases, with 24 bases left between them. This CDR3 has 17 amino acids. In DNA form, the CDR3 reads TGTGCCATACACAACCCGGGAACTAGTGGGATCTACAATGAGCAGTTCTTC. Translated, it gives CAIHNPGTSGIYNEQFF.

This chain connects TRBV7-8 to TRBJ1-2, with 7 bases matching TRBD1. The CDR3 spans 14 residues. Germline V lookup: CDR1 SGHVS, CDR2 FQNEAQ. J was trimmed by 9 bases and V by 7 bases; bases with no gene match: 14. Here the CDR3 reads CASKPLRGDLRYTF. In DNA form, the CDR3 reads TGTGCCAGCAAACCCCTCAGGGGGGATCTTCGCTACACCTTC.

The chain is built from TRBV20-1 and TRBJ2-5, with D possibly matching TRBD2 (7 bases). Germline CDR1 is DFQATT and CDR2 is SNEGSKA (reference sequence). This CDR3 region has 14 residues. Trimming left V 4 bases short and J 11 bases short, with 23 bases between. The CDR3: CSAKGGGTGSEQYF. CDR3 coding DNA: TGCAGTGCTAAGGGCGGGGGCACAGGGAGTGAGCAGTACTTC.

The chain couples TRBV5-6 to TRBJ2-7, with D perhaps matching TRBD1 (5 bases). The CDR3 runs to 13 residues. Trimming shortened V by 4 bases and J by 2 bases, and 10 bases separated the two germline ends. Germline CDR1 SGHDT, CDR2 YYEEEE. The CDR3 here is CASSVGLTYEQYF. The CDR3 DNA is TGTGCCAGCAGCGTGGGGCTTACCTACGAGCAGTACTTC.

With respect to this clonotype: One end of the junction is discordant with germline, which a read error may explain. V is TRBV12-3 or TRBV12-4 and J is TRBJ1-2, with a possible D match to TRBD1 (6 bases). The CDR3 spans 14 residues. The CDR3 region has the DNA TGTGCCAGCAGTTTAGCGGTATCAGGGGCTGGCCACACCTTC. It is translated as CASSLAVSGAGHTF.

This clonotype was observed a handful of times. CDR3 loop: CASRFSRDLDEAFF. The CDR3 DNA sequence: TGTGCCAGCAGGTTTTCCCGGGATTTGGATGAAGCTTTCTTT. The gene calls are TRBV7-9 and TRBJ1-1; no clear D gene. Trimming took 6 bases from V and 7 from J, leaving 18 bases between them. The CDR3 runs 14 residues. Germline-derived CDR1 and CDR2 are SEHNR and FQNEAQ (reference sequence).

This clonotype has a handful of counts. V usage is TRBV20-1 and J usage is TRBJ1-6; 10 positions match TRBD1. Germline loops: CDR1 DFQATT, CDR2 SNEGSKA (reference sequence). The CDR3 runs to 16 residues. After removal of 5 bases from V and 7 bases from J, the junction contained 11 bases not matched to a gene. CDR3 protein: CSAPHRPGQGNSPLHF. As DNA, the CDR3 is TGCAGTGCTCCCCATAGACCGGGACAGGGGAATTCACCCCTCCACTTT.

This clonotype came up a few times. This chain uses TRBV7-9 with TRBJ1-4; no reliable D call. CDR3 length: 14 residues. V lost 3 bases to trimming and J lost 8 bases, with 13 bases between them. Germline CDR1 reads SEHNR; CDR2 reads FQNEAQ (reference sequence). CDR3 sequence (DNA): TGTGCCAGCAGCTTTTCGGGGTCCGGCGAAAAACTGTTTTTT. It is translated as CASSFSGSGEKLFF.

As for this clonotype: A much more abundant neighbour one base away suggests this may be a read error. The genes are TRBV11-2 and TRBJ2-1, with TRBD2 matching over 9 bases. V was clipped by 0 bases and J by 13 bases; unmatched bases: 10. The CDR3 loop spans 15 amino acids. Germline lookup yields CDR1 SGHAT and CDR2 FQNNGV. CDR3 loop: CASSLEAGGPASQFF. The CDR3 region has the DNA TGTGCCAGCAGCTTAGAAGCGGGGGGACCCGCGTCACAGTTCTTC.

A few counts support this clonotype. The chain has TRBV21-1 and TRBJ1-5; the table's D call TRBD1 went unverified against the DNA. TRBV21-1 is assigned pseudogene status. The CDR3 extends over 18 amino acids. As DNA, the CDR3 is TGTGCCAGCAGCAGCCGAAGGCCCCGGTCAGGAGGCAATCAGCCCCAGCATTTT. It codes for CASSSRRPRSGGNQPQHF.

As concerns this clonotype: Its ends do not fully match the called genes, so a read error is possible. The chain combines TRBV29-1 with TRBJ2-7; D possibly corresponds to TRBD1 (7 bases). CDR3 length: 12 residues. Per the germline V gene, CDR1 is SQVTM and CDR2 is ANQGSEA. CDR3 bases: TGCGGCGTTGAGGGCAGGGGGAGGGAGCAGTACTTC. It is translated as CGVEGRGREQYF.

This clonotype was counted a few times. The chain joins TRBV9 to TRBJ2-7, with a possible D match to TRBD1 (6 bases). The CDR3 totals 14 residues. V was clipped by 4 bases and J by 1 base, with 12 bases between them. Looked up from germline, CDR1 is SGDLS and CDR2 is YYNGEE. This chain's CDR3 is CASSPQGRSYEQYF. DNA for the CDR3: TGTGCCAGCAGCCCACAGGGCCGGTCCTACGAGCAGTACTTC. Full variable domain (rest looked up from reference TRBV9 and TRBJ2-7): DSGVTQTPKHLITATGQRVTLRCSPRSGDLSVYWYQQSLDQGLQFLIQYYNGEERAKGNILERFSAQQFPDLHSELNLSSLELGDSALYFCASSPQGRSYEQYFGPGTRLTVT.

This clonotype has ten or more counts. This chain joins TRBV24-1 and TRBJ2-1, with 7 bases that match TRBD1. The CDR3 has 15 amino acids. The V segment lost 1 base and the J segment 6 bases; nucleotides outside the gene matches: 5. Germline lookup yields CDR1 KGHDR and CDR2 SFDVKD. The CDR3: CATSDFRQGRNEQFF. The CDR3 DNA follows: TGTGCCACCAGTGATTTTAGACAGGGCCGCAATGAGCAGTTCTTC.

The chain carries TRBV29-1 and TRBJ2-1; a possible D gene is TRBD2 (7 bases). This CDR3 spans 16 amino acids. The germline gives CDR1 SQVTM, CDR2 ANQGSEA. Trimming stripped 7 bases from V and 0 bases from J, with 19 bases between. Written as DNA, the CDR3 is TGCAGCGCAGAGGCGGGGGCCACCAGCTCCTACAATGAGCAGTTCTTC. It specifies CSAEAGATSSYNEQFF.

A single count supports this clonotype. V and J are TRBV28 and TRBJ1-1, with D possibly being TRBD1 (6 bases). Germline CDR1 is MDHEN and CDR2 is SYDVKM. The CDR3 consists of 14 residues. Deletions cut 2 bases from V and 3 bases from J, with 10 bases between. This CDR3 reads CASSLRGLDTEAFF. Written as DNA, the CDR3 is TGTGCCAGCAGTTTACGGGGGCTCGACACTGAAGCTTTCTTT.

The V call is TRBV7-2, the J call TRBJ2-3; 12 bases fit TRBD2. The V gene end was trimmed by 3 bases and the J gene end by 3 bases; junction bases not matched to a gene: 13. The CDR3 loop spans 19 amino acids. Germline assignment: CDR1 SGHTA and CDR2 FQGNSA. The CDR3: CASSFPRRLAGVSTDTQYF. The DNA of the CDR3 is TGTGCCAGCAGCTTCCCCAGGAGACTAGCGGGGGTATCGACAGATACGCAGTATTTT.

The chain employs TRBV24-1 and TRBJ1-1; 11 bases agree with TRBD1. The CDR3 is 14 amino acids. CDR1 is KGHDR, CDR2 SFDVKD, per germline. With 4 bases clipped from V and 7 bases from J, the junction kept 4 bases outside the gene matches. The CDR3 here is CATSDRDRGVEAFF. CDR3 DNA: TGTGCCACCAGTGACCGGGACAGGGGGGTTGAAGCTTTCTTT.

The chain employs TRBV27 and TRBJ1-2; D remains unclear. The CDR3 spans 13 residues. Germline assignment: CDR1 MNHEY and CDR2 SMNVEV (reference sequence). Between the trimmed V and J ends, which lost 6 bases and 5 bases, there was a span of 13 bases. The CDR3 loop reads CASRSSLGYGYTF. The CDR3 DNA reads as TGTGCCAGCAGATCTAGTCTGGGGTATGGCTACACCTTC.

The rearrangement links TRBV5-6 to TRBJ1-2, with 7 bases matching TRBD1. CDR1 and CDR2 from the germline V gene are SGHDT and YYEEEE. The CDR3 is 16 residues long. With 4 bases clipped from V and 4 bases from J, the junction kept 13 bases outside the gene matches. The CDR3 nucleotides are TGTGCCAGCAGCCTATGGACAGGTCCGAGGTCCTATGGCTACACCTTC. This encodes CASSLWTGPRSYGYTF.

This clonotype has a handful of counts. DNA of the CDR3: TGTGCCAGCAGCCTAACAATTCGGGATACGCAGTATTTT. Amino acids: CASSLTIRDTQYF. J is TRBJ2-3 and V is TRBV7-2, with D unclear. This CDR3 region has 13 residues. The V gene lost 5 bases and the J gene lost 6 bases, with 12 bases spanning the gap. CDR1 is SGHTA, CDR2 FQGNSA, per germline.

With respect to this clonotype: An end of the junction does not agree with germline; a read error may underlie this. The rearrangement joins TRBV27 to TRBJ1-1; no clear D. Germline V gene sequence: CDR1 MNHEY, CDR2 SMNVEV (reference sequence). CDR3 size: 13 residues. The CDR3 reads CASSLEWNTVAFF. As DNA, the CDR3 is TGTGCCAGCAGTTTGGAGTGGAACACTGTAGCTTTCTTT.

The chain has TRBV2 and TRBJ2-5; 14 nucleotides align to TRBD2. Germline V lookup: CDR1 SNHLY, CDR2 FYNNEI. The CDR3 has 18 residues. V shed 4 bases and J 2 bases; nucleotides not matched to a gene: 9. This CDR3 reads CASSGYGLAGGLQETQYF. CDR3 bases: TGTGCCAGCAGTGGTTACGGACTAGCGGGGGGACTTCAAGAGACCCAGTACTTC.

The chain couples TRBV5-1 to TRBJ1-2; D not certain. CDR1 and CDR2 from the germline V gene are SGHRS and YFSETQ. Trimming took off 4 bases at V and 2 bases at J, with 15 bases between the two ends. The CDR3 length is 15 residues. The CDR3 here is CASSLGAAQNYGYTF. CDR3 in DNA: TGCGCCAGCAGCCTCGGTGCAGCCCAGAACTATGGCTACACCTTC.

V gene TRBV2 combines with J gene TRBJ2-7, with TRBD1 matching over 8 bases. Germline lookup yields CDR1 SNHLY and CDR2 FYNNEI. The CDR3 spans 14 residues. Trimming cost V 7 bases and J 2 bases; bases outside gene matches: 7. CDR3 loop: CASKSSGGTYEQYF. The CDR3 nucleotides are TGTGCCAGCAAGTCCTCAGGGGGCACCTACGAGCAGTACTTC.

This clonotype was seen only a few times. CDR3 sequence: CASSALTNQETQYF. The CDR3 DNA sequence: TGTGCCAGCAGTGCTTTAACTAACCAAGAGACCCAGTACTTC. The V gene is TRBV2, the J gene TRBJ2-5, with D uncertain. V lost 4 bases and J 0 bases, leaving 9 bases between the germline ends. This CDR3 region has 14 residues. CDR1 is SNHLY, CDR2 FYNNEI, per germline.

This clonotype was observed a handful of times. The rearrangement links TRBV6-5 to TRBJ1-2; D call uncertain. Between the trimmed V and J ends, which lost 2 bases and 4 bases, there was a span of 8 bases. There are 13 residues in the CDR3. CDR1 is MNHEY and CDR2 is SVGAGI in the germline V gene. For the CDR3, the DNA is TGTGCCAGCAGTTACGGGGTTAGCTATGGCTACACCTTC. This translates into CASSYGVSYGYTF.

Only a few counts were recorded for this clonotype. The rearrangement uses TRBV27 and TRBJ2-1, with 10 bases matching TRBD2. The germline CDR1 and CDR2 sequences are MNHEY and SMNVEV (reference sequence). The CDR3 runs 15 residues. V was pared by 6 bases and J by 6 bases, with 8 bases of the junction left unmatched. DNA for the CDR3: TGTGCCAGCAGCCTAGCGGGGGCCTCCGTCAATGAGCAGTTCTTC. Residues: CASSLAGASVNEQFF.

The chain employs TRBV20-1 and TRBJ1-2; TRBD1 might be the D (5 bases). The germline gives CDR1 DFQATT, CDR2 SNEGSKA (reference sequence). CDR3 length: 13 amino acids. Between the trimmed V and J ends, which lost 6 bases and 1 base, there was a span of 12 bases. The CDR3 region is CSAGTDVNYGYTF. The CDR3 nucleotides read TGCAGTGCCGGGACCGACGTTAACTATGGCTACACCTTC.

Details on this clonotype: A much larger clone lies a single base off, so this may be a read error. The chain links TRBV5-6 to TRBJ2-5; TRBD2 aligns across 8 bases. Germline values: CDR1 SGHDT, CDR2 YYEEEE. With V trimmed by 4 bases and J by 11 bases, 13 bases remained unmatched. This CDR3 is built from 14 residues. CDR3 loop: CASSTLTGGNEQYF. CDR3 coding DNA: TGTGCCAGCAGCACATTAACGGGAGGGAATGAGCAGTACTTC. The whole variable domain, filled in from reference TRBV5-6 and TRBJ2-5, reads DAGVTQSPTHLIKTRGQQVTLRCSPKSGHDTVSWYQQALGQGPQFIFQYYEEEERQRGNFPDRFSGHQFPNYSSELNVNALLLGDSALYLCASSTLTGGNEQYFGPGTRLLVL.

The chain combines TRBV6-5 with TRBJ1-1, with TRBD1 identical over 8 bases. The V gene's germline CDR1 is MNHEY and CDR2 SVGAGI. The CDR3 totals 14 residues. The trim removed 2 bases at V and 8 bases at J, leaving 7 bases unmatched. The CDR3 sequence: CASSYAGTGREAFF. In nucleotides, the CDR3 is TGTGCCAGCAGTTACGCAGGGACAGGCCGGGAAGCTTTCTTT.